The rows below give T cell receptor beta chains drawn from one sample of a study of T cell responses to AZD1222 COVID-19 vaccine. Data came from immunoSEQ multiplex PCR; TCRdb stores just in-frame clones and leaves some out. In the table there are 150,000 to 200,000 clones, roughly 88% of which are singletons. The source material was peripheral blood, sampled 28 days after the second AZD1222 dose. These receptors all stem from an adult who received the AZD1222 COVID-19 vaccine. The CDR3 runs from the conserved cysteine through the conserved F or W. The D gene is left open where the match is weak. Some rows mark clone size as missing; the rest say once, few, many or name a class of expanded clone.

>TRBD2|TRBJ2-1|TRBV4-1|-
TGCGCCAGCAGCCAAGAGGGTAGCGGGGGTCCCTACAATGAGCAGTTCTTC
CASSQEGSGGPYNEQFF
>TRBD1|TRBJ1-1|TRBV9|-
TGTGCCAGCAGCCCTAGGACAGGGGTGAACACTGAAGCTTTCTTT
CASSPRTGVNTEAFF
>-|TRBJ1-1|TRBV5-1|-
TGCGCCAGCAGCTTGAGGGGGAACACTGAAGCTTTCTTT
CASSLRGNTEAFF
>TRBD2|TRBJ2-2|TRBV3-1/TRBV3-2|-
TGTGCCAGCCAACCGGGACTAGGAAACACCGGGGAGCTGTTTTTT
CASQPGLGNTGELFF
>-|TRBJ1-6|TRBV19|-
TGTGCCAGTAGTGGAGATTCAGTCAGGACCTATAATTCACCCCTCCACTTT
CASSGDSVRTYNSPLHF
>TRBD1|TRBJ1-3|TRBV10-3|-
TGTGCCATAGGGACAGGATCTGGAAACACCATATATTTT
CAIGTGSGNTIYF
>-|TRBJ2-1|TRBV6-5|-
TGTGCCAGCATACGGGGGACCTACAATGAGCAGTTCTTC
CASIRGTYNEQFF
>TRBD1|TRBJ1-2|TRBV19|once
TGTGCCAGTAGTGTTACAGGGGGCACAGGGGGCTACACCTTC
CASSVTGGTGGYTF
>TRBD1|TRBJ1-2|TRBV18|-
TGTGCCAGCTCCCGGGGACAGGACAGCTACACCTTC
CASSRGQDSYTF
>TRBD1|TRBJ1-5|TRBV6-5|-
TGTGCCAGCAGTTCCGGGACAGGGAACTATCAGCCCCAGCATTTT
CASSSGTGNYQPQHF
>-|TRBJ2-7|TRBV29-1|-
TGCAGCGTTGAAGGGGAAGGGGTGAACGAGCAGTACTTC
CSVEGEGVNEQYF
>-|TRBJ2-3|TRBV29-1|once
TGCAGCGTTGTCGGCCAGGCCTACACAGATACGCAGTATTTT
CSVVGQAYTDTQYF
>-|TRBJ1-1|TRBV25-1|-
TGTGCCAGTAAAAGTTCGATGGGTGTTGCTTTCTTT
CASKSSMGVAFF
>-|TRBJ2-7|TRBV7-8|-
TGTGCCAGCAGCTTAGAGCTAGCCTACGAGCAGTACTTC
CASSLELAYEQYF
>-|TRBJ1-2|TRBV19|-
TGTGCCAGTAGTATAGTTGGCGGGGACTATGGCTACACCTTC
CASSIVGGDYGYTF
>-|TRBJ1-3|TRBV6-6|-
TGTGCCAGCAGTTACGTGGGGCAGAGCTCTGGAAACACCATATATTTT
CASSYVGQSSGNTIYF
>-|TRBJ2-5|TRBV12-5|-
TGTGCTAGTGGTCAGGGGCTGGAGACCCAGTACTTC
CASGQGLETQYF
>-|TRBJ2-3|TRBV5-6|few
TGTGCCAGCAGCTTGGATGTTAGCGGACTCACAGATACGCAGTATTTT
CASSLDVSGLTDTQYF
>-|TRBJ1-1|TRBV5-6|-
TGTGCCAGCAGTTTTGGGCGGGGTACTGAAGCTTTCTTT
CASSFGRGTEAFF
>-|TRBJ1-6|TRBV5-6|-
TGTGCCAGCAGCCCCCCGGGGCCCGCTACGGATAATTCACCCCTCCACTTT
CASSPPGPATDNSPLHF
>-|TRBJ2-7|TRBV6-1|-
TGTGCCAGCAGTGAAACGGGGCAGGTGGCCTACGAGCAGTACTTC
CASSETGQVAYEQYF
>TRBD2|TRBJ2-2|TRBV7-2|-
TGTGCCAGCAGTTTGCGGGGGGCCGGCACCGGGGAGCTGTTTTTT
CASSLRGAGTGELFF
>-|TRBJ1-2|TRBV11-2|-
TGTGCCAGCAGCCCCGTGGGGTTGGGCTATGGCTACACCTTC
CASSPVGLGYGYTF
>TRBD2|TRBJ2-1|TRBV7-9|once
TGTGCCAGCAGCTTACCGGTTGGACTAGCCTCCGGGTACAATGAGCAGTTCTTC
CASSLPVGLASGYNEQFF
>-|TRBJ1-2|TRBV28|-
TGTGCCAGCAGTTTTCGGGGGTATGGCTACACCTTC
CASSFRGYGYTF
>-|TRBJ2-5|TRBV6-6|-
TGTGCCAGCAGTTACTCGAGAGACGCCGGGCCCCAGTACTTC
CASSYSRDAGPQYF
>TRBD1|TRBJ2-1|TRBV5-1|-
TGCGCCAGCAGCTTGGTCGGGACAGGTAGGGATGAGCAGTTCTTC
CASSLVGTGRDEQFF
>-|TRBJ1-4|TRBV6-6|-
TGTGCCAGCAGTTCTGGACAGAATGAAAAACTGTTTTTT
CASSSGQNEKLFF
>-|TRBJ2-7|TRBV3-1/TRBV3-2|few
TGTGCCAGCAGCCAAGGTTTAGGGATCTACGAGCAGTACTTC
CASSQGLGIYEQYF
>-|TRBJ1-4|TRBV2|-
TGTGCCAGCAGTGAAGCGCGGACACTTCTTAATGAAAAACTGTTTTTT
CASSEARTLLNEKLFF
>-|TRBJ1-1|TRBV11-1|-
TGTGCCAGCAGCTTAGCGCAAAGGGTCTCTGAAGCTTTCTTT
CASSLAQRVSEAFF
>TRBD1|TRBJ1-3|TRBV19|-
TGTGCCAGTAGTGCACCGGGACAGGCCTCTGGAAACACCATATATTTT
CASSAPGQASGNTIYF
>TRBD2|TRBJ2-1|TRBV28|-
TGTGCCAGCAGTTTCGGACTAGCGAGGTCCTACAATGAGCAGTTCTTC
CASSFGLARSYNEQFF
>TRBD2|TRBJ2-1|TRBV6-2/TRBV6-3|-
TGTGCCAGCAGTTACTCAATTAGTAGCGGGGGGGATAACAATGAGCAGTTCTTC
CASSYSISSGGDNNEQFF
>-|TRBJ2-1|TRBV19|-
TGTGCCAGTAGTATAGGAACAGACAATGAGCAGTTCTTC
CASSIGTDNEQFF
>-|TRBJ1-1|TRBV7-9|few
TGTGCCAGCAGCCGGAACACTGAAGCTTTCTTT
CASSRNTEAFF
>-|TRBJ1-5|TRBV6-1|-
TGTGCCAGCAGTGAAAGCCTACAAGGGTTCGGTCAGCCCCAGCATTTT
CASSESLQGFGQPQHF
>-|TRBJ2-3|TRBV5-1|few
TGCGCCAGCAGCCTCCAGCTCTCGAGCACAGATACGCAGTATTTT
CASSLQLSSTDTQYF
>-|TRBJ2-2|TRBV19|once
TGTGCCAGTAGTCAATCAGGGACCGGGGAGCTGTTTTTT
CASSQSGTGELFF
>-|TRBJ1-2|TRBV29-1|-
TGCAGCGTTGAAACCCAAGGGGGGGGCTACACCTTC
CSVETQGGGYTF
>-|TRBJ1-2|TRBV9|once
TGTGCCAGCAGCGTAGGGTGGAGGGACTACTATGGCTACACCTTC
CASSVGWRDYYGYTF
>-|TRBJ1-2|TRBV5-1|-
TGCGCCAGCAGATTGACCCCGACAGCCACCCTGGGCTACACCTTC
CASRLTPTATLGYTF
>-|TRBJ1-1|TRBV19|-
TGTGCCAGTAGTATAGAGGGGAAGAACACTGAAGCTTTCTTT
CASSIEGKNTEAFF
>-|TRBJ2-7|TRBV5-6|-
TGTGCCAGCAGCTTGGTCGGGACACAAACCTACGAGCAGTACTTC
CASSLVGTQTYEQYF
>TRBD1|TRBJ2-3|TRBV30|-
TGTGCCTGGATGACAGGGTTGTCTCTAACGACGCAGTATTTT
CAWMTGLSLTTQYF
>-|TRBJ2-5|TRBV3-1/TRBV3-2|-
TGTGCCAGCAGCCCCGGGACCGGAGAGACCCAGTACTTC
CASSPGTGETQYF
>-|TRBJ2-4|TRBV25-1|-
TGTGCCGCGACGGGCGACAAAAACATTCAGTACTTC
CAATGDKNIQYF
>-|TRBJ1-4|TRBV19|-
TGTGCCAGTAGTATAGGGGGGCGTGGGAATGAAAAACTGTTTTTT
CASSIGGRGNEKLFF
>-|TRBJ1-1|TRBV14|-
TGTGCCAGCAGCCTCTACCCCGGAACTGAAGCTTTCTTT
CASSLYPGTEAFF
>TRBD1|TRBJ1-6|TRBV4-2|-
TGTGCCAGCAGCCTGTCTTATAGGACAGGGAATTTTGATTCACCCCTCCACTTT
CASSLSYRTGNFDSPLHF